This T cell receptor (beta chain) comes out of a study of OX40 agonist ivuxolimab in advanced cancers. Study context: While on treatment, patients had intravenous ivuxolimab at 0.01 to 10 mg/kg every 2 weeks. Whole-study results and caveats: CD4+ and CD8+ blood T cells expanded clonally by week 6 at 0.1 to 3.0 mg/kg.

This clone was detected only once. The antigen is not known. Autoimmune disease history or systemic immunosuppression excluded patients. Blood samples were obtained at baseline, cycle 4 day 1, and cycle 7 day 1. TCRdb keeps only in-frame clones here, not all; method: immunoSEQ multiplex PCR. The sample holds under 80,000 clones, 90% seen once. Germline-derived CDR1 and CDR2 are SGHVS and FNYEAQ. V was clipped by 1 base and J by 2 bases, with 11 bases between them. The CDR3 length is 16 residues. The receptor was derived from an adult with an advanced solid tumor such as melanoma, head and neck, liver or kidney cancer. The starting material was CD4+ or CD8+ T cells sorted from blood, obtained in a trial of the OX40 agonist ivuxolimab. The chain recombines TRBV7-6 with TRBJ2-2, with no clear D. The CDR3 region has the DNA TGTGCCAGCAGCTTAGGGTTCGGCCCAAACACCGGGGAGCTGTTTTTT. It encodes CASSLGFGPNTGELFF.